These T cell receptor beta chains were read from a single sample in a study of T-cell reconstitution after alpha-beta-depleted transplantation in children. TCRdb fed the PCR reads into MiXCR, producing one record per CDR3 protein. This sample has roughly 500,000 distinct CDR3 sequences; around 20% occur once, and the top ten carry roughly 3.3%. The sample here was PBMCs from the stem cell graft donor, taken from the stem cell graft. These receptor sequences come from a human donor who donated a stem cell graft to a child with acute lymphoblastic leukemia. The CDR3 runs from the conserved cysteine through the conserved F or W. Clone size, where shown, is once, few, many, or a class for clones that have expanded.

many | TRBJ2-1 | TRBV7-3 | CASSLRGGSSYNEQFF
few | TRBJ2-1 | TRBV5-1 | CASSVTSGIEQFF
few | TRBJ2-3 | TRBV12-3/TRBV12-4 | CASSFRRGPDTQYF
- | TRBJ2-3 | TRBV20-1 | CSARSRDLPTDTQYF
few | TRBJ2-7 | TRBV23-1 | CASSQPSRISYEQYF
- | TRBJ2-2 | TRBV20-1 | CSARWRGYGTGELFF
few | TRBJ2-5 | TRBV2 | CASSEVQTQYF
few | TRBJ2-2 | TRBV5-1 | CASSLDTSTGELFF
- | TRBJ2-4 | TRBV19 | CASSYLLAGPKNIQYF
- | TRBJ2-7 | TRBV7-2 | CASSLFSSGTYEQYF
- | TRBJ2-5 | TRBV15 | CATGSSGNEETQYF
- | TRBJ2-6 | TRBV12-3/TRBV12-4 | CASTPGARANVLTF
- | TRBJ2-6 | TRBV18 | CASSPGQTVLTF
few | TRBJ2-1 | TRBV15 | CATRRTSSDEQFF
- | TRBJ1-2 | TRBV5-1 | CASSYGQAINYGYTF
- | TRBJ2-5 | TRBV7-9 | CASSSSFDREETQYF
few | TRBJ1-1 | TRBV19 | CATPFTGDEAFF
few | TRBJ2-7 | TRBV4-1 | CASSQAQRGYSYEQYF
many | TRBJ2-6 | TRBV6-5 | CASSYSAGSGANVLTF
- | TRBJ1-2 | TRBV7-9 | CASSQTGANYGYTF
few | TRBJ2-1 | TRBV3-1 | CASSQGPTNNEQFF
- | TRBJ2-1 | TRBV19 | CASSMTESYNEQFF
few | TRBJ2-6 | TRBV5-1 | CASRRQDSGANVLTF
- | TRBJ2-1 | TRBV14 | CASSQGQIYFLAYNEQFF
- | TRBJ1-2 | TRBV7-9 | CASSMGTGGTYGYTF
- | TRBJ2-4 | TRBV11-2 | CASSSAGVFAKNIQYF
- | TRBJ2-3 | TRBV12-3/TRBV12-4 | CASCWDSPSDTQYF
few | TRBJ2-7 | TRBV5-1 | CASRRLDTSSYEQYF
few | TRBJ2-7 | TRBV10-3 | CAINRDSPPRDGEQYF
few | TRBJ1-1 | TRBV5-1 | CASSRGGGMTEAFF
few | TRBJ2-2 | TRBV6-1 | CASFTWAVRDTGELFF
few | TRBJ2-1 | TRBV12-3/TRBV12-4 | CASMLVSLTAYNEQFF
once | TRBJ2-2 | TRBV18 | CASSDYLNTGELFF
- | TRBJ1-4 | TRBV5-1 | CASSTEGGIGEKLFF
few | TRBJ2-7 | TRBV3-1 | CASSQGTSGGSEQYF
- | TRBJ2-1 | TRBV7-9 | CASSATGTNNEQFF
- | TRBJ2-1 | TRBV6-1 | CASGTLGHYNEQFF
few | TRBJ1-1 | TRBV5-1 | CASSPTTGAGNTEAFF
few | TRBJ2-5 | TRBV7-2 | CASSSFRGKETQYF
- | TRBJ2-7 | TRBV5-1 | CASSPGGGPYEQYF
few | TRBJ2-3 | TRBV20-1 | CSAPRIRSDTQYF
- | TRBJ1-5 | TRBV27 | CASSPRGTFGDRGPYRPQHF
few | TRBJ2-7 | TRBV6-1 | CASRGPRLGPYYEQYF
once | TRBJ1-1 | TRBV29-1 | CSVEKGTIEPFF
few | TRBJ2-1 | TRBV3-1 | CASSHRTSGGYNEQFF
- | TRBJ1-1 | TRBV12-3/TRBV12-4 | CASSSLGQIF
few | TRBJ1-1 | TRBV29-1 | CSVNYMNTEAFF
few | TRBJ1-2 | TRBV9 | CASSPVAPFYGYTF
few | TRBJ2-5 | TRBV7-9 | CASSEMRVLETQYF
- | TRBJ2-7 | TRBV29-1 | CSVERGGQPEQYF
few | TRBJ2-1 | TRBV5-1 | CASSSKGFSYNEQFF
many | TRBJ2-1 | TRBV12-3/TRBV12-4 | CASSWPGGGDNEQFF